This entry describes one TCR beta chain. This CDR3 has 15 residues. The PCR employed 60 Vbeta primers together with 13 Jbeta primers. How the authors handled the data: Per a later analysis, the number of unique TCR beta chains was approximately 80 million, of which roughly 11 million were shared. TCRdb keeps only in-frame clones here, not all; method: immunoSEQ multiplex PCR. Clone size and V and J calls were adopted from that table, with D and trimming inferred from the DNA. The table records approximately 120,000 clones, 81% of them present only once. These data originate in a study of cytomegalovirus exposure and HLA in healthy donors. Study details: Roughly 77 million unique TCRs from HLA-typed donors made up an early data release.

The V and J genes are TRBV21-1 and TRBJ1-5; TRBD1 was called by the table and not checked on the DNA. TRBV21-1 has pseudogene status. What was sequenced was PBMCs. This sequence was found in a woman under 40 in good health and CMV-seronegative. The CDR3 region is CASSKGGHGVQPQHF. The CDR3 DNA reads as TGTGCCAGCAGCAAAGGGGGACACGGAGTTCAGCCCCAGCATTTT.